This passage covers 31 T cell receptor beta chains from one sample sequenced in a study of human T cells and chemical hapten exposure. The time point is: patch test 1, 2 weeks after DPC sensitization. The treatment denotes: therapeutic diphenylcyclopropenone sensitization with weekly scalp DPC. TCRdb redid the calling of the RACE reads with MiXCR, one entry per CDR3 protein. The sample consists of 75,000 to 100,000 distinct CDR3 sequences, over 9.5% of them appearing once. The starting material was whole blood, obtained in connection with sensitization to the hapten diphenylcyclopropenone (DPC). These receptors originate from a woman in her sixties or seventies with alopecia areata. Some clones in this sample may be carry-over from other donors' samples.

This clonotype has only a few counts. The chain employs TRBV5-6 and TRBJ2-3; 8 nucleotides match TRBD1. With 2 bases clipped from V and 7 bases from J, the junction kept 6 bases outside the gene matches. CDR1 and CDR2 (germline): SGHDT, YYEEEE. CDR3 length equals 14 residues. The CDR3 nucleotides read TGTGCCAGCAGCTTTCCAGGGGGCGGATATACGCAGTATTTT. This sequence encodes CASSFPGGGYTQYF.

This clonotype was observed many times. The J gene is TRBJ2-5, the V gene TRBV20-1, with D possibly matching TRBD2 (6 bases). Trimming cost V 3 bases and J 2 bases, with 10 bases left between them. Germline loops: CDR1 DFQATT, CDR2 SNEGSKA (reference sequence). This CDR3 is 13 amino acids long. CDR3 DNA sequence: TGCAGTGCTAGGGTAGGGAGGCAAGAGACCCAGTACTTC. Residues: CSARVGRQETQYF.

The chain carries TRBV20-1 and TRBJ2-7; D gene ambiguous. Trimming stripped 3 bases from V and 0 bases from J, with 6 bases between. The germline CDR1 and CDR2 sequences are DFQATT and SNEGSKA (reference sequence). The CDR3 has 12 residues. The CDR3 reads CSASGSSYEQYF. The CDR3 DNA follows: TGCAGTGCTAGTGGCAGCTCCTACGAGCAGTACTTC.

The V call is TRBV20-1, the J call TRBJ2-7; no clear D gene. V lost 3 bases and J lost 0, with 12 bases in between. The CDR3 is made up of 14 amino acids. Per germline, CDR1 DFQATT and CDR2 SNEGSKA (reference sequence). CDR3 coding DNA: TGCAGTGCTAGCCGGCGTGGCAGCTCCTACGAGCAGTACTTC. Translation: CSASRRGSSYEQYF.

This clonotype has a count of ten or more. The junction departs from germline at one end; a sequencing error may be responsible. The V gene is TRBV12-3 or TRBV12-4, the J gene TRBJ2-7; maybe TRBD2 (5 bases). CDR3 length: 13 amino acids. The chain's CDR3 is CASSSQVLGKIHF. The CDR3 DNA sequence: TGTGCCAGCAGTTCCCAAGTACTAGGGAAAATCCACTTC.

This clonotype was seen only a few times. The chain couples TRBV10-3 to TRBJ2-6; D unclear. Germline assignment: CDR1 ENHRY and CDR2 SYGVKD. CDR3 length: 14 amino acids. V shed 6 bases and J shed 0 bases, with 6 bases lying between them. CDR3 protein: CAIRTDSGANVLTF. The CDR3 coding sequence is TGTGCCATCAGAACAGACTCTGGGGCCAACGTCCTGACTTTC.

This clonotype was found a few times. The chain links TRBV6-2 or TRBV6-3 to TRBJ2-7; 8 bases match TRBD2. The germline V gene encodes CDR1 MNHEY and CDR2 SVGEGT. The CDR3 consists of 16 residues. Trimming took 0 bases from V and 5 from J; bases not matched to a gene: 9. This CDR3 is CASSYSSGLALDEQYF. As DNA, the CDR3 is TGTGCCAGCAGTTACTCGAGCGGACTAGCTCTCGACGAGCAGTACTTC.

The sample holds many counts of this clonotype. The chain links TRBV7-9 to TRBJ1-2, with unresolved D. The V and J ends lost 3 bases and 4 bases respectively, with 9 bases between them. This CDR3 has 13 residues. Germline V gene lookup returns CDR1 SEHNR and CDR2 FQNEAQ (reference sequence). In DNA, the CDR3 is TGTGCCAGCAGCTTGCGGGGTGTCTATGGCTACACCTTC. Translated, it gives CASSLRGVYGYTF.

This clonotype was observed a handful of times. The chain uses TRBV29-1 and TRBJ2-4; 15 bases match TRBD2. The trim removed 6 bases at V and 7 bases at J, leaving 7 bases unmatched. Germline CDR1 reads SQVTM; CDR2 reads ANQGSEA. The CDR3 loop spans 15 amino acids. CDR3 in DNA: TGCAGCGTGGACGGACTAGCGGGGGGGACCAACATTCAGTACTTC. This translates into CSVDGLAGGTNIQYF.

In its sample, this clonotype was seen a few times. The chain joins TRBV11-2 to TRBJ1-6; the D gene is possibly TRBD1 (5 bases). Between the trimmed V and J ends, which lost 5 bases and 9 bases, there was a span of 20 bases. The germline V gene has CDR1 SGHAT and CDR2 FQNNGV. This CDR3 has 16 amino acids. In DNA form, the CDR3 reads TGTGCCAGCAGCCCCCTCAGGCGGGGCGTAGGTTCACCCCTCCACTTT. Encoded protein: CASSPLRRGVGSPLHF. The variable domain in full, completed from reference TRBV11-2 and TRBJ1-6, reads EAGVAQSPRYKIIEKRQSVAFWCNPISGHATLYWYQQILGQGPKLLIQFQNNGVVDDSQLPKDRFSAERLKGVDSTLKIQPAKLEDSAVYLCASSPLRRGVGSPLHFGNGTRLTVT.

This clonotype was found many times. The rearrangement uses TRBV7-9 and TRBJ1-5; D call uncertain. This CDR3 contains 12 residues. The V end was cut by 4 bases, the J end by 5 bases, with 6 bases between. Germline assignment: CDR1 SEHNR and CDR2 FQNEAQ (reference sequence). The CDR3 DNA follows: TGTGCCAGCAGCTCGTTCGATCAGCCCCAGCATTTT. This gives the protein CASSSFDQPQHF.

V gene TRBV20-1 combines with J gene TRBJ2-3; 7 bases map to TRBD1. Germline values: CDR1 DFQATT, CDR2 SNEGSKA (reference sequence). The J segment lost 9 bases and the V segment lost 5 bases, leaving 11 bases of the junction unmatched. The CDR3 loop spans 13 amino acids. The CDR3 region is CSAATTGAPTQYF. CDR3 nucleotide sequence: TGCAGTGCTGCAACCACAGGGGCTCCGACGCAGTATTTT.

V is TRBV2 and J is TRBJ2-5; the match to TRBD1 covers 9 bases. After removal of 6 bases from V and 3 bases from J, the junction contained 14 bases not matched to a gene. In germline, CDR1 is SNHLY, CDR2 FYNNEI. This CDR3 is built from 17 residues. The CDR3 DNA reads TGTGCCAGCAGCCGAGAGACAGGGGGTGTTAGGGAAGAGACCCAGTACTTC. It encodes CASSRETGGVREETQYF.

This clonotype was observed at least ten times. V is TRBV5-1 and J is TRBJ2-1; no clear D. This CDR3 spans 14 amino acids. Trimming took 0 bases from V and 5 from J, leaving 9 bases between them. Germline-derived CDR1 and CDR2 are SGHRS and YFSETQ. The CDR3 coding sequence is TGCGCCAGCAGCTTGGAGGGCAGCAACAATGAGCAGTTCTTC. It specifies CASSLEGSNNEQFF.

This clonotype was picked up many times. The gene calls are TRBV7-8 and TRBJ2-1; 13 positions match TRBD2. Germline values: CDR1 SGHVS, CDR2 FQNEAQ. The CDR3 has 15 amino acids. The J segment lost 7 bases and the V segment lost 5 bases, leaving 5 bases of the junction unmatched. The CDR3 spells CASSPRTSGGNEQFF. The DNA of the CDR3 is TGTGCCAGCAGCCCCCGGACTAGCGGGGGAAATGAGCAGTTCTTC. Complete variable domain (other parts from reference TRBV7-8 and TRBJ2-1): GAGVSQSPRYKVAKRGQDVALRCDPISGHVSLFWYQQALGQGPEFLTYFQNEAQLDKSGLPSDRFFAERPEGSVSTLKIQRTQQEDSAVYLCASSPRTSGGNEQFFGPGTRLTVL.

This clonotype was counted only a few times. The genes are TRBV2 and TRBJ2-3; D might be TRBD1 (6 bases). The CDR3 covers 16 residues. Trimming left V 0 bases short and J 2 bases short, with 12 bases between. Germline assignment: CDR1 SNHLY and CDR2 FYNNEI. The CDR3 sequence is CASSEAWGPPTDTQYF. CDR3 DNA: TGTGCCAGCAGTGAAGCGTGGGGGCCCCCCACAGATACGCAGTATTTT.

The chain has TRBV3-1 and TRBJ2-7; D uncertain. Germline loops: CDR1 LGHDT, CDR2 YNNKEL (reference sequence). The germline V and J ends were trimmed by 3 bases and 6 bases, with 9 bases remaining between them. CDR3 size: 12 residues. This CDR3 is CASSHSGSEQYF. For the CDR3, the DNA is TGTGCCAGCAGCCACTCTGGCAGCGAGCAGTACTTC.

In this sample, this clonotype turned up a few times. This sequence joins TRBV2 and TRBJ1-1; D gene unclear. This CDR3 region has 14 residues. The germline CDR1 and CDR2 sequences are SNHLY and FYNNEI. V lost 7 bases, J lost 4 bases, and 16 bases lay in between. As DNA, the CDR3 is TGTGCCAGCACCGGCGAAGCTCAGGTCACTGAAGCTTTCTTT. It specifies CASTGEAQVTEAFF.

The chain is built from TRBV5-1 and TRBJ2-2; D is possibly TRBD1 (5 bases). V was pared by 0 bases and J by 6 bases, with 9 bases between. This CDR3 has 14 residues. Germline V CDR1 and CDR2: SGHRS, YFSETQ. The CDR3 coding sequence is TGCGCCAGCAGCTTGGTTAGGGGATCCGGGGAGCTGTTTTTT. This sequence encodes CASSLVRGSGELFF.

This CDR3 is CASSLQGTEQFF. CDR3 DNA: TGTGCCAGCAGTCTACAGGGGACTGAGCAGTTCTTC. The chain is built from TRBV12-3 or TRBV12-4 and TRBJ2-1, with 7 bases aligning to TRBD1. There are 12 residues in the CDR3. V lost 5 bases, J lost 9 bases, and 4 bases stayed unmatched.

The chain combines TRBV20-1 with TRBJ2-4, with D tentatively TRBD2 (5 bases). The V end was cut by 6 bases, the J end by 3 bases, with 12 bases between. Per the germline V gene, CDR1 is DFQATT and CDR2 is SNEGSKA (reference sequence). The CDR3 totals 13 residues. The CDR3 protein is CSAPGSIKNIQYF. CDR3 coding DNA: TGCAGTGCCCCGGGGAGCATCAAAAACATTCAGTACTTC.

Ten or more counts support this clonotype. The chain combines TRBV7-8 with TRBJ2-1, with 8 bases matching TRBD1. Germline CDR1 reads SGHVS; CDR2 reads FQNEAQ. After removal of 6 bases from V and 4 bases from J, the junction contained 8 bases not matched to a gene. The CDR3 extends over 15 amino acids. CDR3 residues: CASRLRQGTYNEQFF. CDR3 sequence (DNA): TGTGCCAGCAGACTTCGACAGGGGACTTACAATGAGCAGTTCTTC. The full variable domain, rest sourced from reference TRBV7-8 and TRBJ2-1, is GAGVSQSPRYKVAKRGQDVALRCDPISGHVSLFWYQQALGQGPEFLTYFQNEAQLDKSGLPSDRFFAERPEGSVSTLKIQRTQQEDSAVYLCASRLRQGTYNEQFFGPGTRLTVL.

This clonotype was picked up a small number of times. The rearrangement joins TRBV20-1 to TRBJ2-3, with D unresolved. The V end lost 0 bases, the J end lost 7 bases, and 8 bases lay between the germline ends. CDR1 is DFQATT and CDR2 is SNEGSKA in the germline V gene (reference sequence). The length of the CDR3 is 12 residues. Written as DNA, the CDR3 is TGCAGTGCTAGAGAGTACAGCAATACGCAGTATTTT. It specifies CSAREYSNTQYF.

This sequence joins TRBV5-1 and TRBJ1-6; 8 bases align to TRBD1. The germline CDR1 and CDR2 sequences are SGHRS and YFSETQ. There are 15 residues in the CDR3. V gave up 3 bases and J gave up 4 bases; unmatched junction bases: 3. The CDR3 nucleotides read TGCGCCAGCAGCTACGGACAGGGATATAATTCACCCCTCCACTTT. It specifies CASSYGQGYNSPLHF.

This chain joins TRBV4-1 and TRBJ2-1, with 8 bases identical to TRBD2. V trimming: 1 base; J trimming: 7 bases; junction bases outside the gene matches: 9. The CDR3 spans 16 residues. Germline V gene sequence: CDR1 MGHRA, CDR2 YSYEKL. The DNA for the CDR3 is TGCGCCAGCAGCCAAGGTCGGGGGGGCCTTGCGAATGAGCAGTTCTTC. This encodes CASSQGRGGLANEQFF.

This clonotype was seen at least ten times. V is TRBV7-2 and J is TRBJ2-1, with TRBD2 as a possible D gene (7 bases). V gave up 5 bases and J gave up 6 bases, with 11 bases separating them. CDR3 length equals 13 residues. CDR1 and CDR2 from the germline V gene are SGHTA and FQGNSA. As DNA, the CDR3 is TGTGCCAGCAGCCGGGGGGCCGTCAATGAGCAGTTCTTC. Translation gives CASSRGAVNEQFF.

The V and J genes are TRBV9 and TRBJ1-2, with no clear D. The CDR3 contains 14 residues. Germline CDR1 and CDR2: SGDLS and YYNGEE. V lost 0 bases, J lost 4 bases, and 10 bases lay in between. The CDR3 DNA reads as TGTGCCAGCAGCGTAGCTGCAGCACCCTATGGCTACACCTTC. Protein sequence: CASSVAAAPYGYTF.

On this clonotype: The junction departs from germline at one end; a sequencing error may be responsible. The chain is built from TRBV29-1 and TRBJ2-7; the D call may be TRBD1 or TRBD2 (7 bases each). CDR1 and CDR2 from the germline V gene are SQVTM and ANQGSEA. This CDR3 is 19 amino acids long. The CDR3 spells CSVQEGGDSYTKPSYEQYF. In DNA form, the CDR3 reads TGCAGCGTTCAAGAAGGGGGGGACAGCTATACCAAGCCCTCCTACGAGCAGTACTTC.

This clonotype was detected a few times. A junction end diverges from the germline sequence, so it may reflect a read error. The chain is built from TRBV7-7 and TRBJ2-3; D perhaps matches TRBD2 (5 bases). Germline CDR1 and CDR2: SSHAT and FNYEAQ (reference sequence). The CDR3 covers 14 residues. In DNA form, the CDR3 reads TGTGCTAGCAGCTCGGACTCTAGCACAGATACGCAGTATTTT. Translation gives CASSSDSSTDTQYF.

In this sample, this clonotype turned up a few times. The V call is TRBV3-1, the J call TRBJ1-1, with D perhaps TRBD1 (5 bases). Germline CDR1 LGHDT, CDR2 YNNKEL (reference sequence). This CDR3 comprises 16 residues. The V and J ends lost 0 bases and 7 bases respectively, with 18 bases between them. Written as DNA, the CDR3 is TGTGCCAGCAGCCAAGAAGGGGCAGGGCGCACCCGTGAAGCTTTCTTT. This translates into CASSQEGAGRTREAFF.

A few counts support this clonotype. The chain uses TRBV6-2 or TRBV6-3 and TRBJ1-1, with 8 bases matching TRBD1. The germline V gene has CDR1 MNHEY and CDR2 SVGEGT. The J segment lost 6 bases and the V segment lost 7 bases, leaving 4 bases of the junction unmatched. The CDR3 length is 12 residues. This CDR3 reads CASKSGGPEAFF. In DNA, the CDR3 is TGTGCCAGCAAGTCAGGGGGCCCTGAAGCTTTCTTT.